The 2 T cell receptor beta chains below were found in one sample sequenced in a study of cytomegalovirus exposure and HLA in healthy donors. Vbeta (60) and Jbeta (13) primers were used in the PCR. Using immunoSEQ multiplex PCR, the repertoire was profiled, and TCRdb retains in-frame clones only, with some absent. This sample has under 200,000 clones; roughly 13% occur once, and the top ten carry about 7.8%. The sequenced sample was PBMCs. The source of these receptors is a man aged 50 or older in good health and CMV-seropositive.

The CDR3 DNA is TGTGCCTGGAGTGTAGACAGAACCTATGGCTACACCTTC. Translated: CAWSVDRTYGYTF. The chain recombines TRBV30 with TRBJ1-2; D is possibly TRBD1 (5 bases). This CDR3 has 13 residues. The germline V gene has CDR1 GTSNPN and CDR2 SVGIG (reference sequence). Trimming stripped 0 bases from V and 4 bases from J, with 9 bases between.

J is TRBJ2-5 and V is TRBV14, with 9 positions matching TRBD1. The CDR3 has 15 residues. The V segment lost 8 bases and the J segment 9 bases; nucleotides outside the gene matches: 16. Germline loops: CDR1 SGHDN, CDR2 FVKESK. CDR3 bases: TGTGCCAGCGGGCCGCCCGGGACAGGGTATGGGGCCCAGTACTTC. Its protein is CASGPPGTGYGAQYF.